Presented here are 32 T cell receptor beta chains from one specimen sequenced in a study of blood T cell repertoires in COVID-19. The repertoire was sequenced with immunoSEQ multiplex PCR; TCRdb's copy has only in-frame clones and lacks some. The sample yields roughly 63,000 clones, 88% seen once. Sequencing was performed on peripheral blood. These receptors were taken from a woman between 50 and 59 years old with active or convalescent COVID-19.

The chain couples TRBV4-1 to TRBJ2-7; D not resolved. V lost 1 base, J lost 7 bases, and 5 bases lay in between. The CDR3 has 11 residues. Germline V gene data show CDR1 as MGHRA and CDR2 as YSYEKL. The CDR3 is CASSQAGEQYF. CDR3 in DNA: TGCGCCAGCAGCCAAGCGGGTGAGCAGTACTTC.

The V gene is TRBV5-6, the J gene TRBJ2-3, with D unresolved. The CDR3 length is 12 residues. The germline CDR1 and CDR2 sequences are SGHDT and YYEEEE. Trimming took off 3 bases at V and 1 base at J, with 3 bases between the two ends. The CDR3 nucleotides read TGTGCCAGCAGCTCAGGCACAGATACGCAGTATTTT. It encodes CASSSGTDTQYF. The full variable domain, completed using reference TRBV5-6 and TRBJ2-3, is DAGVTQSPTHLIKTRGQQVTLRCSPKSGHDTVSWYQQALGQGPQFIFQYYEEEERQRGNFPDRFSGHQFPNYSSELNVNALLLGDSALYLCASSSGTDTQYFGPGTRLTVL.

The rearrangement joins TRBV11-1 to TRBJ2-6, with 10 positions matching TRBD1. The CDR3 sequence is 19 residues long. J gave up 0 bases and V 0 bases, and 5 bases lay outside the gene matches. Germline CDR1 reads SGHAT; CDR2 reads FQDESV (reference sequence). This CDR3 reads CASSLARDRGSSGANVLTF. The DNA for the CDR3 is TGTGCCAGCAGCTTAGCCCGGGACAGGGGTTCCTCTGGGGCCAACGTCCTGACTTTC. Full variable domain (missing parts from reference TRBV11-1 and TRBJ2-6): EAEVAQSPRYKITEKSQAVAFWCDPISGHATLYWYRQILGQGPELLVQFQDESVVDDSQLPKDRFSAERLKGVDSTLKIQPAELGDSAMYLCASSLARDRGSSGANVLTFGAGSRLTVL.

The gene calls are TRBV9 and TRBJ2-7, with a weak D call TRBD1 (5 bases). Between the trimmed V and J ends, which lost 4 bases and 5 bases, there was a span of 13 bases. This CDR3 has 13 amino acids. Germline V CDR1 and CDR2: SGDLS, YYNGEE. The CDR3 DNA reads TGTGCCAGCAGCACCATCCCGACAGACGAGCAGTACTTC. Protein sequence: CASSTIPTDEQYF.

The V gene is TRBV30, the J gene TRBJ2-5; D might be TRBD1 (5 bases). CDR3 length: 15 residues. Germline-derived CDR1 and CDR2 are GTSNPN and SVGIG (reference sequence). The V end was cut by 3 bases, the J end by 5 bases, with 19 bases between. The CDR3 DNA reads TGTGCCTGGAGGGAGCCGGGCCCCCCAGGGGAGACCCAGTACTTC. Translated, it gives CAWREPGPPGETQYF.

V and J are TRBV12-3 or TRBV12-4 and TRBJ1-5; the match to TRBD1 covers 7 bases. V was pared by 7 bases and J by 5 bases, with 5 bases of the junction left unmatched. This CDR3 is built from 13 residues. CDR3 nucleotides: TGTGCCAGCACGACAGGGCAGTATCAGCCCCAGCATTTT. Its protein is CASTTGQYQPQHF.

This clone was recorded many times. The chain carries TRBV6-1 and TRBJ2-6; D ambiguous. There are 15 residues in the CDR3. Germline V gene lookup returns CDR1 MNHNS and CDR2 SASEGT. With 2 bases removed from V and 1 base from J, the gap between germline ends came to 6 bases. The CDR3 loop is CASSERESGANVLTF. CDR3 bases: TGTGCCAGCAGTGAAAGAGAGTCTGGGGCCAACGTCCTGACTTTC.

DNA of the CDR3: TGTGCCAGCAGTGAATTAGCGCTGAGCTCCTACGAGCAGTACTTC. This translates into CASSELALSSYEQYF. The chain employs TRBV2 and TRBJ2-7, with D possibly TRBD2 on 5 matching bases. The V end lost 2 bases, the J end lost 0 bases, and 11 bases lay between the germline ends. Germline V gene data show CDR1 as SNHLY and CDR2 as FYNNEI. The CDR3 is 15 amino acids. The whole variable domain, filled in from reference TRBV2 and TRBJ2-7, reads EPEVTQTPSHQVTQMGQEVILRCVPISNHLYFYWYRQILGQKVEFLVSFYNNEISEKSEIFDDQFSVERPDGSNFTLKIRSTKLEDSAMYFCASSELALSSYEQYFGPGTRLTVT.

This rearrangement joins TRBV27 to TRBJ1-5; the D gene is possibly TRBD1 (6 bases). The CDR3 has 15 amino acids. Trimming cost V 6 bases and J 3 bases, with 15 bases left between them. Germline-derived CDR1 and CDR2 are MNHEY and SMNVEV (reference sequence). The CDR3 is CASRLIAGANQPQHF. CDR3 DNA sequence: TGTGCCAGCAGACTCATCGCGGGGGCCAATCAGCCCCAGCATTTT.

CDR3 protein: CASSPSDTYNEQFF. In nucleotides, the CDR3 is TGTGCCAGCTCACCCTCGGACACTTACAATGAGCAGTTCTTC. The genes are TRBV18 and TRBJ2-1; tentatively, D is TRBD1 (5 bases). The CDR3 is 14 amino acids. Germline V lookup: CDR1 KGHSH, CDR2 LQKENI. V dropped 3 bases and J dropped 4 bases, with 10 bases sitting between them.

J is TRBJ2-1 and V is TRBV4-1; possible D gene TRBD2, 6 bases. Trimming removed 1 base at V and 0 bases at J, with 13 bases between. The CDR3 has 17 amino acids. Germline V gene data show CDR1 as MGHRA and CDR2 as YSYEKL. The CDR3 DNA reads TGCGCCAGCAGCCAAGTACCGGGAGTCCACTCCTACAATGAGCAGTTCTTC. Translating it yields CASSQVPGVHSYNEQFF.

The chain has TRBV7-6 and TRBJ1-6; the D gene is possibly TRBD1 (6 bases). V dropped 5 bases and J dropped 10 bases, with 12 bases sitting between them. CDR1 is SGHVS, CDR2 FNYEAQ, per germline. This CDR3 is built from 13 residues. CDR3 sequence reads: CASSPGERSPLHF. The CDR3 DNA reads TGTGCCAGCAGCCCAGGGGAGAGGTCACCCCTCCACTTT.

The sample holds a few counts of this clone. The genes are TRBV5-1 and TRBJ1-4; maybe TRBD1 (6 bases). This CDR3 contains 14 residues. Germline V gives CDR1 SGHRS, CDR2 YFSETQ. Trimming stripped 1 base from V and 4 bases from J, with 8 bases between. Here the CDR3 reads CASSLRRGNEKLFF. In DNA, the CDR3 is TGCGCCAGCAGCTTGCGCAGGGGTAATGAAAAACTGTTTTTT.

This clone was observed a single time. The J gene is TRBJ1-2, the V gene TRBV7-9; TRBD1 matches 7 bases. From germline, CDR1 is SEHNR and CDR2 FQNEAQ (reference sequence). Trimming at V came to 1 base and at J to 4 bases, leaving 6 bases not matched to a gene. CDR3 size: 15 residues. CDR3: CASSLDEGALYGYTF. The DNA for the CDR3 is TGTGCCAGCAGCTTAGATGAGGGGGCCCTCTATGGCTACACCTTC.

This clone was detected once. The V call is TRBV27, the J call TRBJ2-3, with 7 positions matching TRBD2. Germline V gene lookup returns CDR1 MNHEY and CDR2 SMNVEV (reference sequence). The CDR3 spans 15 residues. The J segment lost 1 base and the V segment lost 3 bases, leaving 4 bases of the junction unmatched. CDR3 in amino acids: CASSFAGVRTDTQYF. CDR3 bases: TGTGCCAGCAGTTTCGCGGGAGTGCGCACAGATACGCAGTATTTT.

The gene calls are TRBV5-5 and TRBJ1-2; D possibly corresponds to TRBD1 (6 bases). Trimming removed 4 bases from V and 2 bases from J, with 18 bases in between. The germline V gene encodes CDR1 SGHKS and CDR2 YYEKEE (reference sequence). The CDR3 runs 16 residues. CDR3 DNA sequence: TGTGCCAGCAGCCGGCGACAGTCCGGGACAAACTATGGCTACACCTTC. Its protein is CASSRRQSGTNYGYTF. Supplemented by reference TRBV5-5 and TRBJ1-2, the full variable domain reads DAGVTQSPTHLIKTRGQQVTLRCSPISGHKSVSWYQQVLGQGPQFIFQYYEKEERGRGNFPDRFSARQFPNYSSELNVNALLLGDSALYLCASSRRQSGTNYGYTFGSGTRLTVV.

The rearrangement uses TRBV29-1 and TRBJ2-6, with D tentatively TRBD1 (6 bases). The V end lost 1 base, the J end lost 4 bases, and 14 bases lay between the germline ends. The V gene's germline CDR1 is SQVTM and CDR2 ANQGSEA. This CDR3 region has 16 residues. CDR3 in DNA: TGCAGCGTTGAAGGTGACAGGTTGGCCGGGGCCAACGTCCTGACTTTC. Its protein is CSVEGDRLAGANVLTF.

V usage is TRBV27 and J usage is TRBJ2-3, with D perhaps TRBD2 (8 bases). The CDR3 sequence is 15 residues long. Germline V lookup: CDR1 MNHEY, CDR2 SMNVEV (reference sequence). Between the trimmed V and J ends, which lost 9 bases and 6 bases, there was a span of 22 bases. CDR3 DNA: TGTGCCAGTCGGGAACTAGCGGAGGGGGCCGATACGCAGTATTTT. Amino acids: CASRELAEGADTQYF.

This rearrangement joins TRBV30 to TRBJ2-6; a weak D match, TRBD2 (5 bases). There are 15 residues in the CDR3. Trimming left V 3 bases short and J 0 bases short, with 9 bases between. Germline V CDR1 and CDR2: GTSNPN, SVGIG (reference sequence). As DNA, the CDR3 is TGTGCCTGGAGGCGGGTTAACTCTGGGGCCAACGTCCTGACTTTC. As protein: CAWRRVNSGANVLTF.

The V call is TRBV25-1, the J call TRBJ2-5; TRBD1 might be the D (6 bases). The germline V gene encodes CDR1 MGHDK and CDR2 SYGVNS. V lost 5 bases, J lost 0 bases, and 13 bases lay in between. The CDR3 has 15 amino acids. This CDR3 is CASSLAGVYQETQYF. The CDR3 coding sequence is TGTGCCAGCAGTTTAGCAGGGGTCTACCAAGAGACCCAGTACTTC.

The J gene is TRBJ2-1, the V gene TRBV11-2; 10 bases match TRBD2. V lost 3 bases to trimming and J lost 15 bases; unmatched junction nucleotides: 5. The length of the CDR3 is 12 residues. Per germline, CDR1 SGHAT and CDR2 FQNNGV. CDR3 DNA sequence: TGTGCCAGCAGCTTGTTAGCGGGAGGTTGGTTCTTC. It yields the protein CASSLLAGGWFF.

The CDR3 coding sequence is TGTGCCAGCTCACCACGTGAGGGGGCGGTCCCCATGAACACTGAAGCTTTCTTT. Amino acids: CASSPREGAVPMNTEAFF. The V gene is TRBV18, the J gene TRBJ1-1; 7 bases agree with TRBD1. Germline V gene lookup returns CDR1 KGHSH and CDR2 LQKENI. V lost 1 base, J lost 0 bases, and 11 bases stayed unmatched. The CDR3 runs to 18 residues.

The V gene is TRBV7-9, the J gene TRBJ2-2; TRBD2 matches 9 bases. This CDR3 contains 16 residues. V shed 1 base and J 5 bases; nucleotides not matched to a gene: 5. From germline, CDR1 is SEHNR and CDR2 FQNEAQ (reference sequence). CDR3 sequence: CASSLGTSEVTGELFF. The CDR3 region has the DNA TGTGCCAGCAGCTTAGGGACTAGCGAAGTTACCGGGGAGCTGTTTTTT.

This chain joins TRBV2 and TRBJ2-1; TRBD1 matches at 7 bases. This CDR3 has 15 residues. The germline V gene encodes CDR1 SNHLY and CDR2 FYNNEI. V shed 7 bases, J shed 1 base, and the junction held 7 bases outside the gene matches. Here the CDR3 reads CASTWDSGSYNEQFF. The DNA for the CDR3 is TGTGCCAGCACCTGGGACAGCGGATCCTACAATGAGCAGTTCTTC.

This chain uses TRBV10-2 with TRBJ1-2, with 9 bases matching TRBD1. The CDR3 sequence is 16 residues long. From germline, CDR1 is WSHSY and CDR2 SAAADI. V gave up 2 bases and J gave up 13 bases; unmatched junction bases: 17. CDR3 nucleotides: TGCGCCAGCAGTGAGGTCTCTCCCGGGACAGGGAGTTTGGGCACCTTC. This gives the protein CASSEVSPGTGSLGTF.

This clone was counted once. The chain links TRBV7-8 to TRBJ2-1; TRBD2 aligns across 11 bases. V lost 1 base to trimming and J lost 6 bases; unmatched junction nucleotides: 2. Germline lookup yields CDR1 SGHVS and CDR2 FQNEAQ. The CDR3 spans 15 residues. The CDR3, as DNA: TGTGCCAGCAGCTTAGTTAGCGGGAGGGCCAATGAGCAGTTCTTC. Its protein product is CASSLVSGRANEQFF.

The CDR3 protein is CASSLPLAGGSYEQYF. The CDR3, as DNA: TGTGCCAGCAGTTTACCCTTAGCGGGAGGGTCCTACGAGCAGTACTTC. This chain connects TRBV28 to TRBJ2-7, with 11 bases matching TRBD2. V shed 2 bases and J 1 base; nucleotides not matched to a gene: 4. The CDR3 runs to 16 residues. Germline CDR1 reads MDHEN; CDR2 reads SYDVKM.

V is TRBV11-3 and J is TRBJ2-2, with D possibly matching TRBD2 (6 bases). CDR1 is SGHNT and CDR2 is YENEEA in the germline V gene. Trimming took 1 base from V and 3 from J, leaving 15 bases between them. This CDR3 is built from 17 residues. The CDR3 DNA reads TGTGCCAGCAGCTTAGGCTCCAGCGGGCCCGACACCGGGGAGCTGTTTTTT. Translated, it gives CASSLGSSGPDTGELFF.

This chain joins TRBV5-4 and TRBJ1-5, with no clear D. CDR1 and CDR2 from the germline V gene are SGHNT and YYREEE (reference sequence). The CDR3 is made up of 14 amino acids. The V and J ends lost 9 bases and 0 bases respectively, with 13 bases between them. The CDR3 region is CATAPGNSNQPQHF. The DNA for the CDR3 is TGTGCCACCGCCCCGGGGAATAGCAATCAGCCCCAGCATTTT.

CDR3 in DNA: TGTGCCAGCAGCCCGGGACTAGCGTCAACCTACGAGCAGTACTTC. It codes for CASSPGLASTYEQYF. This sequence joins TRBV5-6 and TRBJ2-7; 10 bases map to TRBD2. Germline loops: CDR1 SGHDT, CDR2 YYEEEE. V lost 4 bases, J lost 2 bases, and 6 bases stayed unmatched. CDR3 length equals 15 residues.

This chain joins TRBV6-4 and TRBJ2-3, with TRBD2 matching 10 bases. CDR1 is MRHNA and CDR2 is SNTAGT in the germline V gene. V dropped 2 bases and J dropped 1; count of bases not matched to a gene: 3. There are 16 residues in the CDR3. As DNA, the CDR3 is TGTGCCAGCAGTGACACCGGGACTAGCGGCACAGATACGCAGTATTTT. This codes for CASSDTGTSGTDTQYF.

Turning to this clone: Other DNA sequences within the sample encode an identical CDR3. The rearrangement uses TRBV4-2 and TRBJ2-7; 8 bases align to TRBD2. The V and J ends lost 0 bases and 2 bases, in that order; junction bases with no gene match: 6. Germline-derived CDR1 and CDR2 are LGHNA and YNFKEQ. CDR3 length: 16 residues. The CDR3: CASSQDPLAGAYEQYF. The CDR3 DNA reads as TGTGCCAGCAGCCAAGATCCCCTAGCGGGCGCCTACGAGCAGTACTTC.